This TCR beta chain was sequenced during a study of T cell responses to AZD1222 COVID-19 vaccine. The wider study: Combined were second doses at about 4 or about 12 weeks. The study's findings and limits: Of spike-specific TCRs, nearly half reportedly target regions left unmutated in variants. At baseline, just five to seven AZD1222 recipients tested seropositive. White British ancestry dominated among donors, who included more females, and clonal diversity was possibly underestimated.

Remarks on this clone: Its antigen remains unknown.

V was cut by 0 bases and J by 4 bases, with 3 bases left in between. Per the germline V gene, CDR1 is MNHEY and CDR2 is SVGEGT. The CDR3 consists of 12 residues. The repertoire was sequenced with immunoSEQ multiplex PCR; TCRdb's copy has only in-frame clones and lacks some. Here the sample spans roughly 130,000 clones, less than 95% being singletons. This clonotype originated in an adult in good health. The sequences come from peripheral blood, collected on day 0 of AZD1222 vaccination. The chain has TRBV6-2 or TRBV6-3 and TRBJ1-2; D remains ambiguous. In DNA, the CDR3 is TGTGCCAGCAGTTACTCGGGCTATGGCTACACCTTC. Translating it yields CASSYSGYGYTF.